A single sample is the source of the 16 T cell receptor beta chains below, sequenced in a study of blood T cell repertoires in COVID-19. The repertoire was sequenced with immunoSEQ multiplex PCR; TCRdb's copy has only in-frame clones and lacks some. The sample lists around 130,000 clones, 83% occurring once. The material sequenced was PBMCs or T cells enriched from blood (not recorded which). Source of these receptors: a young man who had recovered from COVID-19.

This sequence joins TRBV6-4 and TRBJ2-3; 13 bases map to TRBD2. Germline V gives CDR1 MRHNA, CDR2 SNTAGT. This CDR3 spans 17 amino acids. Losses at the gene ends were 4 bases for V and 3 bases for J; bases not matched to a gene: 7. The CDR3 DNA is TGTGCCAGCAGTGGGACTAGCGGGAGCCCCGGGACAGATACGCAGTATTTT. Translated: CASSGTSGSPGTDTQYF.

V is TRBV12-3 or TRBV12-4 and J is TRBJ1-4; D may be TRBD1 (5 bases). The length of the CDR3 is 12 residues. V dropped 5 bases and J dropped 8 bases, with 9 bases sitting between them. CDR3 nucleotides: TGTGCCAGCAGTCAGGGTTGGGAAAAACTGTTTTTT. It specifies CASSQGWEKLFF.

The CDR3 loop is CASRVGTGKETQYF. The CDR3 bases are TGTGCCAGCAGAGTAGGGACAGGGAAAGAGACCCAGTACTTC. The genes are TRBV2 and TRBJ2-5; TRBD1 agrees at 9 bases. V shed 6 bases, J shed 3 bases, and the junction held 5 bases outside the gene matches. Germline V gene data show CDR1 as SNHLY and CDR2 as FYNNEI. This CDR3 region has 14 residues.

In its sample, this clone was seen once. V and J are TRBV24-1 and TRBJ2-4; the D gene is possibly TRBD1 (5 bases). The CDR3 runs to 12 residues. Trimming took off 9 bases at V and 4 bases at J, with 9 bases between the two ends. CDR1 KGHDR and CDR2 SFDVKD come from the germline V gene. The CDR3 spells CATQDRKNIQYF. CDR3 DNA sequence: TGTGCCACCCAAGACAGAAAAAACATTCAGTACTTC.

The rearrangement links TRBV30 to TRBJ1-4, with TRBD1 matching over 7 bases. Germline loops: CDR1 GTSNPN, CDR2 SVGIG (reference sequence). This CDR3 contains 14 residues. Trimming took 5 bases from V and 8 from J; bases not matched to a gene: 11. The CDR3 bases are TGTGCCTGGCAACCGACAGGGCCAAGGGAAAAACTGTTTTTT. Translating it yields CAWQPTGPREKLFF.

The V gene is TRBV6-1, the J gene TRBJ2-1; D not resolved. The CDR3 contains 15 residues. Per the germline V gene, CDR1 is MNHNS and CDR2 is SASEGT. Trimming cost V 3 bases and J 0 bases, with 9 bases left between them. In DNA, the CDR3 is TGTGCCAGCAGTGACGAGGCAAACTCCTACAATGAGCAGTTCTTC. This sequence encodes CASSDEANSYNEQFF.

This clone was seen a few times. The chain has TRBV6-6 and TRBJ2-2; D might be TRBD2 (10 bases). Germline CDR1 MNHNY, CDR2 SVGAGI (reference sequence). Trimming stripped 5 bases from V and 5 bases from J, with 42 bases between. This CDR3 has 24 residues. DNA for the CDR3: TGTGCCAGCAGTCCTAGAGGGGGGACAGGGAAGGAAGGCATAAGCGGGAGGGATACCGGGGAGCTGTTTTTT. This codes for CASSPRGGTGKEGISGRDTGELFF.

This clone has a handful of counts. This sequence joins TRBV4-1 and TRBJ2-3; 10 bases align to TRBD2. In germline, CDR1 is MGHRA, CDR2 YSYEKL. The CDR3 has 18 amino acids. The V and J ends lost 0 bases and 5 bases, in that order; junction bases with no gene match: 11. The CDR3 nucleotides are TGCGCCAGCAGCCAAGATAGAGACCTAGCGGGAGATCAAGATACGCAGTATTTT. Protein: CASSQDRDLAGDQDTQYF.

The chain combines TRBV19 with TRBJ1-2; TRBD1 is a possible D gene (6 bases). This CDR3 contains 13 residues. Looked up from germline, CDR1 is LNHDA and CDR2 is SQIVND (reference sequence). V was pared by 5 bases and J by 4 bases, with 11 bases between. CDR3 region: CASSLDSSYGYTF. CDR3 in DNA: TGTGCCAGTAGTTTGGACAGCTCCTATGGCTACACCTTC.

This chain joins TRBV27 and TRBJ1-5; 10 bases map to TRBD1. Germline V gene lookup returns CDR1 MNHEY and CDR2 SMNVEV (reference sequence). The V segment lost 1 base and the J segment 1 base; nucleotides outside the gene matches: 7. The CDR3 consists of 18 residues. The chain's CDR3 is CASSLYGTGAFSNQPQHF. The CDR3, as DNA: TGTGCCAGCAGTTTATATGGGACAGGGGCGTTCAGCAATCAGCCCCAGCATTTT.

This sequence joins TRBV20-1 and TRBJ1-1, with D possibly being TRBD1 (5 bases). Per germline, CDR1 DFQATT and CDR2 SNEGSKA (reference sequence). This CDR3 is built from 11 residues. In DNA form, the CDR3 reads TGCAGCGCGACAGAGAACACTGAAGCTTTCTTT. It translates to CSATENTEAFF.

The chain recombines TRBV5-6 with TRBJ2-1; TRBD1 agrees at 8 bases. Germline lookup yields CDR1 SGHDT and CDR2 YYEEEE. The length of the CDR3 is 13 residues. The V and J ends lost 4 bases and 9 bases, in that order; junction bases with no gene match: 6. The CDR3 bases are TGTGCCAGCAGCCCCGACAGGGGTACTGAGCAGTTCTTC. It codes for CASSPDRGTEQFF.

This chain links TRBV19 with TRBJ1-1; TRBD1 matches 7 bases. Germline values: CDR1 LNHDA, CDR2 SQIVND (reference sequence). The ends lost 2 bases at V and 4 bases at J; junction bases unmatched: 4. The CDR3 extends over 14 amino acids. CDR3 sequence reads: CASSIRGQGTEAFF. In DNA form, the CDR3 reads TGTGCCAGTAGTATAAGGGGGCAGGGCACTGAAGCTTTCTTT.

The CDR3 is CASSELGSGREQFF. The CDR3 DNA reads TGTGCCAGCAGTGAACTGGGTTCAGGTCGTGAGCAGTTCTTC. The chain links TRBV6-1 to TRBJ2-1; D is unclear. Trimming pared 2 bases from V and 9 bases from J, leaving 14 bases between. Germline CDR1 and CDR2: MNHNS and SASEGT. The CDR3 contains 14 residues.

The chain employs TRBV4-1 and TRBJ1-2, with 7 bases matching TRBD1. V gave up 3 bases and J gave up 4 bases; unmatched junction bases: 8. The CDR3 has 15 amino acids. Per the germline V gene, CDR1 is MGHRA and CDR2 is YSYEKL. This CDR3 reads CASSQNRGFLYGYTF. The CDR3 coding sequence is TGCGCCAGCAGCCAGAACAGGGGCTTCCTCTATGGCTACACCTTC.

This clone was detected only a few times. This sequence joins TRBV5-6 and TRBJ2-4; a weak D match, TRBD1 (7 bases). The V and J ends lost 7 bases and 8 bases respectively, with 16 bases between them. The CDR3 covers 13 residues. Per the germline V gene, CDR1 is SGHDT and CDR2 is YYEEEE. The CDR3 loop is CASGVTGEDIQYF. As DNA, the CDR3 is TGTGCCAGCGGAGTTACAGGGGAGGACATTCAGTACTTC.